The clone carrying this T cell receptor (beta chain) was seen once. What it binds is not known. The sample originates from a study of CD8+ T cells in alopecia areata. Overall study context: Severity among treated patients was scored by the percentage of scalp area affected.

Treatment denoted: oral pan-JAK inhibitor, 5-10 mg twice daily. The researchers isolated CD4+ and CD8+ T cells from PBMCs by sorting. RNA extraction and reverse transcription yielded cDNA as sequencing template. Clones were read by immunoSEQ multiplex PCR, and TCRdb kept only the in-frame ones, dropping some. This table has some 190,000 clones, more than 60% appearing once. This CDR3 has 13 amino acids. CDR1 is GTSNPN and CDR2 is SVGIG in the germline V gene (reference sequence). Trimming cost V 3 bases and J 2 bases, with 10 bases left between them. Findings and limits, study-wide: Clonality was higher in lesional than normal scalp, especially in alopecia totalis/universalis.

This chain joins TRBV30 and TRBJ1-2; D gene uncertain. Sample: CD4+ T cells sorted from blood, taken between weeks 43 and 45, from a patient treated with tofacitinib. This sequence was found in a human donor with alopecia areata. The CDR3 bases are TGTGCCTGGAGGGGGAACGGGAACTATGGCTACACCTTC. Its protein is CAWRGNGNYGYTF.